This TCR beta chain was profiled in a study of cytomegalovirus exposure and HLA in healthy donors. The junction had 0 bases not matched to a gene; V was cut back by 4 bases and J by 1 base. CDR1 and CDR2 from the germline V gene are PRHDT and FYEKMQ (reference sequence). The CDR3 loop spans 14 amino acids. The PCR employed 60 Vbeta primers together with 13 Jbeta primers. TCRdb's copy holds only in-frame clones and misses some; the assay was immunoSEQ multiplex PCR. The repertoire holds about 63,000 clones, with approximately 76% as singletons. This chain joins TRBV13 and TRBJ2-1, with 8 bases fitting TRBD2. The sample consisted of PBMCs. This clonotype was obtained from a man aged 50-59 years in good health and CMV-seronegative. The DNA for the CDR3 is TGTGCCAGCAGCTCGGGAGGGTCCTACAATGAGCAGTTCTTC. It encodes CASSSGGSYNEQFF.